This T cell receptor beta chain stems from a study of blood T cell repertoires in COVID-19. In germline, CDR1 is SGDLS, CDR2 YYNGEE. Between the trimmed V and J ends, which lost 0 bases and 2 bases, there was a span of 15 bases. The CDR3 has 17 amino acids. Produced via immunoSEQ multiplex PCR; TCRdb's table is partial and in-frame only. Here the sample spans some 260,000 clones, 82% being singletons. The chain is built from TRBV9 and TRBJ2-1; possible D gene TRBD2, 6 bases. Sequencing was carried out using peripheral blood. The clonotype was recovered from a woman aged 18-29 years with acute or convalescent COVID-19. The CDR3 spells CASSVEGGGPTYNEQFF. The CDR3 DNA sequence: TGTGCCAGCAGCGTAGAGGGTGGAGGGCCAACCTACAATGAGCAGTTCTTC.